What follows are 29 T cell receptor beta chains derived from one specimen sequenced in a study of siplizumab effects on memory and regulatory T cells. TCRdb keeps only in-frame clones here, not all; method: immunoSEQ multiplex PCR. The table shows roughly 92,000 clones, with around 94% occurring only once. Input material: non-Treg CD4+ T cells sorted from blood. All receptors derive from a human donor in good health.

The chain recombines TRBV13 with TRBJ2-3; D remains ambiguous. CDR3 length: 14 residues. Germline-derived CDR1 and CDR2 are PRHDT and FYEKMQ (reference sequence). V was shortened by 0 bases and J by 0 bases, with 4 bases between the two germline ends. The CDR3 coding sequence is TGTGCCAGCAGCTTAGGGTCTAGCACAGATACGCAGTATTTT. Its protein is CASSLGSSTDTQYF.

The genes are TRBV7-2 and TRBJ1-2; TRBD1 agrees at 10 bases. The CDR3 has 13 residues. CDR1 and CDR2 from the germline V gene are SGHTA and FQGNSA. Losses at the gene ends were 5 bases for V and 8 bases for J; bases not matched to a gene: 5. This CDR3 reads CASSLKTGGGYTF. In DNA, the CDR3 is TGTGCCAGCAGCCTTAAGACAGGGGGCGGCTACACCTTC.

CDR3 nucleotides: TGTGCCAGCAGTTTATCGACACCGGTTTGGGACAGGGGGCGGTCTGGGGCCAACGTCCTGACTTTC. Its protein product is CASSLSTPVWDRGRSGANVLTF. The chain is built from TRBV27 and TRBJ2-6, with TRBD1 matching over 12 bases. The CDR3 covers 22 residues. The V gene end was trimmed by 0 bases and the J gene end by 1 base; junction bases not matched to a gene: 13. Germline V gene lookup returns CDR1 MNHEY and CDR2 SMNVEV (reference sequence).

The chain recombines TRBV4-2 with TRBJ2-2; D is perhaps TRBD1 or TRBD2 (5 bases each). This CDR3 contains 14 residues. Trimming cost V 1 base and J 6 bases, with 9 bases left between them. Germline CDR1 and CDR2: LGHNA and YNFKEQ. The CDR3 DNA reads as TGTGCCAGCAGCCAAGTCGGGGCTCCCGGGGAGCTGTTTTTT. Translating gives CASSQVGAPGELFF.

The J gene is TRBJ1-6, the V gene TRBV5-1; 9 bases align to TRBD1. Losses at the gene ends were 1 base for V and 4 bases for J; bases not matched to a gene: 3. Germline CDR1 reads SGHRS; CDR2 reads YFSETQ. The CDR3 is made up of 16 amino acids. The CDR3 spells CASSLKGQGYNSPLHF. The CDR3 region has the DNA TGCGCCAGCAGCTTGAAAGGACAGGGGTATAATTCACCCCTCCACTTT.

This clone appeared a few times. V usage is TRBV6-1 and J usage is TRBJ1-5; D is uncertain. Germline-derived CDR1 and CDR2 are MNHNS and SASEGT. Trimming removed 4 bases from V and 7 bases from J, with 8 bases in between. The CDR3 length is 12 residues. The chain's CDR3 is CASSVRVQPQHF. CDR3 nucleotide sequence: TGTGCCAGCAGTGTGAGGGTCCAGCCCCAGCATTTT.

The chain carries TRBV6-5 and TRBJ1-5; 7 nucleotides agree with TRBD1. The CDR3 loop spans 14 amino acids. J lost 4 bases, V lost 5 bases, and 5 bases had no gene match. Germline CDR1 is MNHEY and CDR2 is SVGAGI. The DNA for the CDR3 is TGTGCCAGCAGTAGGACAGGACGTAATCAGCCCCAGCATTTT. It codes for CASSRTGRNQPQHF.

The V call is TRBV7-8, the J call TRBJ2-5; 9 bases are a match to TRBD1. CDR1 is SGHVS and CDR2 is FQNEAQ in the germline V gene. This CDR3 contains 15 residues. V shed 4 bases and J 1 base; nucleotides not matched to a gene: 4. CDR3 sequence: CASSWTGAIQETQYF. The CDR3 DNA reads as TGTGCCAGCAGCTGGACAGGGGCGATCCAAGAGACCCAGTACTTC.

This clone came up a few times. This sequence joins TRBV5-1 and TRBJ1-1, with D possibly TRBD1 on 5 matching bases. Per germline, CDR1 SGHRS and CDR2 YFSETQ. This CDR3 is built from 12 residues. The ends were cut back, 4 bases at V and 8 bases at J, with 12 bases in the middle. The DNA of the CDR3 is TGCGCCAGCAGCATCCAGGGACGGGAAGCTTTCTTT. Amino acid sequence: CASSIQGREAFF.

This clone is a singleton in its sample. The chain uses TRBV6-5 and TRBJ2-7; D assignment may be TRBD1 or TRBD2 (6 bases each). V was trimmed by 0 bases and J by 4 bases, leaving 13 bases between them. Germline V gene sequence: CDR1 MNHEY, CDR2 SVGAGI. CDR3 length equals 15 residues. This CDR3 is CASSYSRGRDYEQYF. CDR3 coding DNA: TGTGCCAGCAGTTACTCACGGGGGCGCGATTACGAGCAGTACTTC.

The rearrangement joins TRBV6-1 to TRBJ2-7; TRBD1 might be the D (6 bases). Germline V gene data show CDR1 as MNHNS and CDR2 as SASEGT. V was pared by 3 bases and J by 4 bases, with 10 bases between. The CDR3 extends over 13 amino acids. CDR3 coding DNA: TGTGCCAGCAGTGAGGGACACCGATACGAGCAGTACTTC. Residues: CASSEGHRYEQYF.

This chain links TRBV11-3 with TRBJ1-2; no clear D gene. CDR3 size: 15 residues. In germline, CDR1 is SGHNT, CDR2 YENEEA. The V and J ends lost 0 bases and 4 bases respectively, with 12 bases between them. The CDR3 region is CASSLESGRAYGYTF. The CDR3 coding sequence is TGTGCCAGCAGCTTAGAAAGCGGCAGAGCCTATGGCTACACCTTC.

The gene calls are TRBV9 and TRBJ2-7, with 7 bases matching TRBD2. Germline CDR1 is SGDLS and CDR2 is YYNGEE. This CDR3 contains 15 residues. The trim removed 4 bases at V and 3 bases at J, leaving 10 bases unmatched. The CDR3 sequence is CASSKRGLRDYEQYF. The CDR3, as DNA: TGTGCCAGCAGCAAGCGGGGACTACGAGACTACGAGCAGTACTTC.

The genes are TRBV9 and TRBJ2-5, with D perhaps being TRBD1 or TRBD2 (5 bases each). V was shortened by 4 bases and J by 4 bases, with 11 bases between the two germline ends. CDR1 SGDLS and CDR2 YYNGEE come from the germline V gene. CDR3 length equals 13 residues. CDR3 sequence (DNA): TGTGCCAGCAGCTCAGGGACGGGAGAGACCCAGTACTTC. Its translation is CASSSGTGETQYF.

The CDR3 coding sequence is TGTGCCACCAGGGGGGCGGGCAATCAGCCCCAGCATTTT. Translation: CATRGAGNQPQHF. The rearrangement links TRBV15 to TRBJ1-5, with a weak D call TRBD1 (6 bases). The V gene lost 6 bases and the J gene lost 2 bases, with 8 bases spanning the gap. The CDR3 consists of 13 residues. Germline assignment: CDR1 LNHNV and CDR2 YYDKDF (reference sequence). Full variable domain (outside the CDR3, taken from reference TRBV15 and TRBJ1-5): DAMVIQNPRYQVTQFGKPVTLSCSQTLNHNVMYWYQQKSSQAPKLLFHYYDKDFNNEADTPDNFQSRRPNTSFCFLDIRSPGLGDTAMYLCATRGAGNQPQHFGDGTRLSIL.

The chain couples TRBV18 to TRBJ1-2; D gene uncertain. V was cut by 3 bases and J by 1 base, with 9 bases left in between. The CDR3 sequence is 14 residues long. CDR1 is KGHSH and CDR2 is LQKENI in the germline V gene. The CDR3 region is CASSPPDNNYGYTF. CDR3 DNA sequence: TGTGCCAGCTCACCTCCAGACAATAACTATGGCTACACCTTC.

This chain joins TRBV2 and TRBJ1-5, with D possibly TRBD1 on 5 matching bases. V was cut by 6 bases and J by 9 bases, with 9 bases left in between. Per the germline V gene, CDR1 is SNHLY and CDR2 is FYNNEI. The CDR3 extends over 11 amino acids. Here the CDR3 DNA reads TGTGCCAGCAGGGACCAGGGGCCCCAGCATTTT. Its translation: CASRDQGPQHF.

V and J are TRBV19 and TRBJ1-2, with D maybe TRBD1 (5 bases). Germline lookup yields CDR1 LNHDA and CDR2 SQIVND (reference sequence). V gave up 7 bases and J gave up 2 bases, with 14 bases separating them. The CDR3 has 14 amino acids. CDR3 loop: CASKSLGENYGYTF. The CDR3 DNA reads TGTGCCAGTAAATCGCTGGGGGAGAACTATGGCTACACCTTC.

The chain carries TRBV18 and TRBJ1-2, with a possible D match to TRBD1 (6 bases). The germline gives CDR1 KGHSH, CDR2 LQKENI. The V gene lost 2 bases and the J gene lost 4 bases, with 11 bases spanning the gap. This CDR3 has 14 residues. The CDR3 sequence: CASSPKQGGYGYTF. The CDR3 DNA follows: TGTGCCAGCTCACCAAAACAGGGTGGCTATGGCTACACCTTC.

The V and J genes are TRBV10-2 and TRBJ2-2; 11 bases map to TRBD1. Germline V CDR1 and CDR2: WSHSY, SAAADI. CDR3 length: 18 amino acids. V dropped 3 bases and J dropped 5; count of bases not matched to a gene: 11. The CDR3 bases are TGCGCCAGCAGTGACCCCGGGACAGGGGGTTCGGGTACCGGGGAGCTGTTTTTT. It translates to CASSDPGTGGSGTGELFF.

This rearrangement joins TRBV6-5 to TRBJ2-5; the D gene is possibly TRBD2 (6 bases). The germline gives CDR1 MNHEY, CDR2 SVGAGI. V was shortened by 5 bases and J by 2 bases, with 15 bases between the two germline ends. This CDR3 has 15 amino acids. CDR3 DNA sequence: TGTGCCAGCAGTCGAGGGACTCTCTCTCAAGAGACCCAGTACTTC. This codes for CASSRGTLSQETQYF.

V and J are TRBV12-5 and TRBJ2-1; 8 bases are a match to TRBD1. V gave up 6 bases and J gave up 1 base; unmatched junction bases: 5. CDR1 is LGHNT and CDR2 is FRNRAP in the germline V gene. The CDR3 runs to 15 residues. CDR3 residues: CASGPDRGSYNEQFF. The CDR3 DNA sequence: TGTGCTAGTGGGCCTGACAGGGGTTCCTACAATGAGCAGTTCTTC.

The genes are TRBV20-1 and TRBJ1-4, with D hard to call. The length of the CDR3 is 11 residues. The V end was cut by 6 bases, the J end by 8 bases, with 10 bases between. The germline gives CDR1 DFQATT, CDR2 SNEGSKA (reference sequence). The CDR3 nucleotides read TGCAGTGCAGTAACGGGGGAAAAACTGTTTTTT. Translated: CSAVTGEKLFF.

The chain links TRBV6-1 to TRBJ1-2; D is ambiguous. Germline-derived CDR1 and CDR2 are MNHNS and SASEGT. The CDR3 runs to 17 residues. Trimming pared 1 base from V and 1 base from J, leaving 16 bases between. CDR3 region: CASSEDPPRRINYGYTF. DNA for the CDR3: TGTGCCAGCAGTGAAGATCCCCCCCGGAGGATTAACTATGGCTACACCTTC.

CDR3 nucleotides: TGTGCCAGCAGCTCAGGGGGCCAGCCCTACAATGAGCAGTTCTTC. Protein: CASSSGGQPYNEQFF. The chain employs TRBV7-6 and TRBJ2-1, with 8 nucleotides matching TRBD1. Germline CDR1 is SGHVS and CDR2 is FNYEAQ. After removal of 4 bases from V and 2 bases from J, the junction contained 4 bases not matched to a gene. The CDR3 extends over 15 amino acids.

The chain employs TRBV4-1 and TRBJ2-7; 8 nucleotides line up with TRBD1. The CDR3 runs 16 residues. Germline values: CDR1 MGHRA, CDR2 YSYEKL. J lost 3 bases, V lost 6 bases, and 13 bases had no gene match. In nucleotides, the CDR3 is TGCGCCAGCAGTCTCTACAGGGGGATAAAAGGCTACGAGCAGTACTTC. Its translation: CASSLYRGIKGYEQYF.

The chain employs TRBV18 and TRBJ1-1; 12 positions agree with TRBD1. This CDR3 has 18 amino acids. V dropped 4 bases and J dropped 5; count of bases not matched to a gene: 14. Germline V gives CDR1 KGHSH, CDR2 LQKENI. The CDR3 nucleotides are TGTGCCAGCTCACACCTTGACACGGGACAGGGGGCGGGAACTGAAGCTTTCTTT. This sequence encodes CASSHLDTGQGAGTEAFF. Combining the CDR3 with reference TRBV18 and TRBJ1-1 gives the whole variable domain NAGVMQNPRHLVRRRGQEARLRCSPMKGHSHVYWYRQLPEEGLKFMVYLQKENIIDESGMPKERFSAEFPKEGPSILRIQQVVRGDSAAYFCASSHLDTGQGAGTEAFFGQGTRLTVV.

This clone was seen once. This chain joins TRBV5-6 and TRBJ2-5; 9 bases are a match to TRBD2. With 1 base clipped from V and 1 base from J, the junction kept 5 bases outside the gene matches. CDR3 size: 16 residues. Germline V gene lookup returns CDR1 SGHDT and CDR2 YYEEEE. The CDR3 reads CASSLPSGTSQETQYF. DNA of the CDR3: TGTGCCAGCAGCTTGCCTAGCGGGACCTCCCAAGAGACCCAGTACTTC.

The rearrangement joins TRBV11-2 to TRBJ2-7; tentatively, D is TRBD2 (5 bases). The CDR3 has 15 residues. Germline loops: CDR1 SGHAT, CDR2 FQNNGV. V lost 5 bases, J lost 2 bases, and 16 bases lay in between. In DNA form, the CDR3 reads TGTGCCAGCAGCCGCTCCCAGGAGGCGGCCTACGAGCAGTACTTC. Protein sequence: CASSRSQEAAYEQYF.